Listed below are T cell receptor beta chains from one sample, sequenced in a study of blood T cell repertoires in COVID-19. Produced via immunoSEQ multiplex PCR; TCRdb's table is partial and in-frame only. The sample yields 50,000 to 75,000 clones, 80% to 95% seen once. The specimen was peripheral blood. The receptors stem from a man aged 45-65 years with active COVID-19. CDR3s include the opening cysteine and the closing phenylalanine or tryptophan. The D gene is left open where the match is weak. Some rows have no size entry. The others give once, few or many, or a class for an expanded clone.

>.|.|TRBJ2-1|TRBV6-5|15
TGTGCCAGCAGTCGTATAGACAGCTTACAATACGAGCAGTTCTTC
CASSRIDSLQYEQFF
>TRBD1|.|TRBJ2-5|TRBV19|15
TGTGCCAGTAGTACCGGACAGGGAACACAAGAGACCCAGTACTTC
CASSTGQGTQETQYF
>.|.|TRBJ2-7|TRBV6-5|16
TGTGCCAGCAGTTACTCTCCGGGAGTTGGAAAGAACGAGCAGTACTTC
CASSYSPGVGKNEQYF
>.|.|TRBJ1-4|TRBV2|12
TGTGCCAGCAGCAAACAGAATGAAAAACTGTTTTTT
CASSKQNEKLFF
>.|.|TRBJ1-6|TRBV5-8|16
TGTGCCAGCAGCTTGGGGCGGGGGACGAGGGATTCACCCCTCCACTTT
CASSLGRGTRDSPLHF
>TRBD1|.|TRBJ2-7|TRBV29-1|12
TGCAGCGTTGGGACAGGGAGGTACGAGCAGTACTTC
CSVGTGRYEQYF
>.|.|TRBJ2-2|TRBV18|16
TGTGCCAGCTCACCCCGGAGGACAGAATGGACCGGGGAGCTGTTTTTT
CASSPRRTEWTGELFF
>TRBD1|.|TRBJ2-7|TRBV5-1|18
TGCGCCAGCAGCTTCGAGGAGACAGGGGGCGTCGGGGACTACGAGCAGTACTTC
CASSFEETGGVGDYEQYF
>TRBD2|.|TRBJ2-2|TRBV19|17
TGTGCCAGCCAGCTGTGGGGGCTAGCGGGAGCAACTGGGGAGCTGTTTTTT
CASQLWGLAGATGELFF
>.|.|TRBJ1-1|TRBV4-2|16
TGTGCCAGCAGCCAGATGGTAGGGGAATTGAACACTGAAGCTTTCTTT
CASSQMVGELNTEAFF
>TRBD1|few|TRBJ1-3|TRBV7-3|16
TGTGCCAGCAGCTCCGGACAGGGAGACTCTGGAAACACCATATATTTT
CASSSGQGDSGNTIYF
>TRBD2|.|TRBJ2-1|TRBV24-1|17
TGTGCCACCAGTGATACCGGACTAGCGGGGGCCCGAGATGAGCAGTTCTTC
CATSDTGLAGARDEQFF
>.|.|TRBJ2-3|TRBV7-3|14
TGTGCCAGCAGCTTGAATCCGGGACTAGATACGCAGTATTTT
CASSLNPGLDTQYF
>TRBD2|.|TRBJ2-3|TRBV2|15
TGTGCCAGCACGGGAAGCGGGGGGGCCACAGATACGCAGTATTTT
CASTGSGGATDTQYF
>TRBD1|.|TRBJ2-2|TRBV5-4|17
TGTGCCAGCAGCGAACCGGGACAGGGGTTGTCCCCCGGGGAGCTGTTTTTT
CASSEPGQGLSPGELFF
>TRBD2|.|TRBJ2-1|TRBV5-4|17
TGTGCCAGCGGCGGGACTAGCGGGGTTCCGGGGTACAATGAGCAGTTCTTC
CASGGTSGVPGYNEQFF
>TRBD1|.|TRBJ2-7|TRBV28|14
TGTGCCACAAGTCCCGGGACAGGGTACCACGAGCAGTACTTC
CATSPGTGYHEQYF
>.|once|TRBJ2-7|TRBV9|14
TGTGCCAGCAGCGCGAGGACTACCTCCTACGAGCAGTACTTC
CASSARTTSYEQYF
>.|.|TRBJ2-5|TRBV7-3|15
TGTGCCAGCAGCCCCCTAGGCTCCCCTCGTGAGACCCAGTACTTC
CASSPLGSPRETQYF
>.|.|TRBJ1-6|TRBV5-1|18
TGCGCCAGCAGCCTAGAGACAGCCTCTAGCTCCTATAATTCACCCCTCCACTTT
CASSLETASSSYNSPLHF
>.|.|TRBJ2-1|TRBV7-3|20
TGTGCCAGCAGCTTAAACGGTGGGCTCGCGTCGCCCGAGACTATCTATGAGCAGTTCTTC
CASSLNGGLASPETIYEQFF
>.|.|TRBJ2-3|TRBV24-1|14
TGTGCCACCAGTGATTTGCCTAGCCTAGATACGCAGTATTTT
CATSDLPSLDTQYF
>.|.|TRBJ2-6|TRBV5-4|15
TGTGCCAGCAGTTCACGACAGTCTGGGGCCAACGTCCTGACTTTC
CASSSRQSGANVLTF
>TRBD1|.|TRBJ1-1|TRBV4-2|15
TGTGCCAGCAGCCGGGGACAGGGCTTGAACACTGAAGCTTTCTTT
CASSRGQGLNTEAFF
>TRBD1|.|TRBJ1-2|TRBV6-5|13
TGTGCCAGCAGTTACGACAGGGGAAATGGCTACACCTTC
CASSYDRGNGYTF
>TRBD1|.|TRBJ1-1|TRBV29-1|13
TGCAGCGTTGTGGGACAGTTGAACACTGAAGCTTTCTTT
CSVVGQLNTEAFF
>.|.|TRBJ1-4|TRBV18|12
TGTGCCAGCTCACCTCAGAATGAAAAACTGTTTTTT
CASSPQNEKLFF
>.|once|TRBJ2-6|TRBV9|16
TGTGCCAGCAGCCTCACGGACAGCTCTGGGGCCAACGTCCTGACTTTC
CASSLTDSSGANVLTF
>TRBD1|.|TRBJ2-1|TRBV5-5|15
TGTGCCAGCAGCTTGTTGGGACAGGGGTGGAATGAGCAGTTCTTC
CASSLLGQGWNEQFF
>.|.|TRBJ2-5|TRBV4-2|17
TGTGCCAGCAGCCAAGTATATCTGCGGGGCAACCAAGAGACCCAGTACTTC
CASSQVYLRGNQETQYF
>.|.|TRBJ1-5|TRBV7-2|13
TGTGCCAGCAGCTCGAGGGGGTATCAGCCCCAGCATTTT
CASSSRGYQPQHF
>.|.|TRBJ2-1|TRBV4-2|14
TGTGCCAGCAGCCTAACCGGGACTCACAATGAGCAGTTCTTC
CASSLTGTHNEQFF
>.|.|TRBJ2-2|TRBV4-3|17
TGCGCCAGCAGCCTCGATTGGAGGCGGGAGAACACCGGGGAGCTGTTTTTT
CASSLDWRRENTGELFF
>.|.|TRBJ1-1|TRBV5-5|17
TGTGCCAGCAGCTTGGGGGGCAGGGGCCCTTTGGACACTGAAGCTTTCTTT
CASSLGGRGPLDTEAFF
>TRBD1|.|TRBJ2-7|TRBV19|13
TGTGCCAGTACGGACAGGGTAGCGTACGAGCAGTACTTC
CASTDRVAYEQYF
>TRBD1|.|TRBJ2-1|TRBV7-6|16
TGTGCCAGCAGCCAAGGGTGGGGGCAGGGGGCCAATGAGCAGTTCTTC
CASSQGWGQGANEQFF
>.|.|TRBJ2-1|TRBV11-2|12
TGTGCCAGCAGCTTCGGGCGGGGTGAGCAGTTCTTC
CASSFGRGEQFF
>TRBD1|.|TRBJ2-7|TRBV11-2|13
TGTGCCAGCAGACATGGGACAGCTCGGGAGCAGTACTTC
CASRHGTAREQYF
>TRBD2|once|TRBJ2-1|TRBV5-1|16
TGCGCCAGCAGCCCCCCGTGGGGGACTAGCGGGGGAGCGTCGTTCTTC
CASSPPWGTSGGASFF